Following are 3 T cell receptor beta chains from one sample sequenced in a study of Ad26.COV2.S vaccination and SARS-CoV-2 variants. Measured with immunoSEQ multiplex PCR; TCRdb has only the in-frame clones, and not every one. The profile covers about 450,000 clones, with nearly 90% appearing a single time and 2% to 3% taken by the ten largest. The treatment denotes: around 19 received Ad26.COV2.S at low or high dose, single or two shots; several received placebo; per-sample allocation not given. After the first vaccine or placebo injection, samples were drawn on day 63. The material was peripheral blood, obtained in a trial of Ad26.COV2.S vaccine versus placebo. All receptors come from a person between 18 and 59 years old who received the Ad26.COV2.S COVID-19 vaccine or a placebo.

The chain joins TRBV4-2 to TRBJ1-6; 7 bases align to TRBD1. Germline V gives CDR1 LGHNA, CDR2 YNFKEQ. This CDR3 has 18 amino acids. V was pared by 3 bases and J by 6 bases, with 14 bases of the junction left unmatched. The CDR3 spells CASSQPTTGSGINSPLHF. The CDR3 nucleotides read TGTGCCAGCAGCCAGCCTACGACAGGGTCGGGGATTAATTCACCCCTCCACTTT.

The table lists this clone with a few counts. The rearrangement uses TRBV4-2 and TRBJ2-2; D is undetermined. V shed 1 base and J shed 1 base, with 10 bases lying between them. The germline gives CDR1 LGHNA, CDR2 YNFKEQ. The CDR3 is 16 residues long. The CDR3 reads CASSQGSNRNTGELFF. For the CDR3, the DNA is TGTGCCAGCAGCCAAGGATCGAACAGGAACACCGGGGAGCTGTTTTTT.

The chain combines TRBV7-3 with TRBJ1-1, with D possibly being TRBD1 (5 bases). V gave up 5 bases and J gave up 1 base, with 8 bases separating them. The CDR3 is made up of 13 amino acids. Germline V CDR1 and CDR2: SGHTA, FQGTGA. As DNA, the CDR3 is TGTGCCAGCAGCCCGGGGCGGAACACTGAAGCTTTCTTT. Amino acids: CASSPGRNTEAFF.